A selection of T cell receptor beta chains follows, all from one sample in a study of CD8+CD57+ T cells in acquired aplastic anemia. TCRdb re-analysed the reads in MiXCR, keeping a single row per CDR3 protein. The table lists about 190,000 distinct CDR3 sequences, 50% to 55% of them singletons, with 16% in the top ten. Material: sorted CD4+, CD8+, or CD8+CD57+ T cells (not recorded which) from PBMCs. The receptors were gathered from a human donor in good health, serving as a control. Each CDR3 is given with its conserved first and last residue. D genes are given only for firm matches. Size tells how often a clone was seen (once, few, many) or the class of an expanded clone, and some rows leave it out.

d_call,j_call,clone_size,v_call,cdr3_aa,cdr3_nt
TRBD2,TRBJ2-1,-,TRBV7-8,CASSRELNNEQFF,TGTGCCAGCTCGCGGGAGCTCAACAATGAGCAGTTCTTC
-,TRBJ2-7,many,TRBV27,CASRNAGTSYEQYF,TGTGCCAGCAGGAACGCCGGGACCTCCTACGAGCAGTACTTC
TRBD2,TRBJ2-1,many,TRBV7-3,CASSFGGAPYNEQFF,TGTGCCAGCAGCTTCGGGGGGGCCCCCTACAATGAGCAGTTCTTC
TRBD1,TRBJ2-7,-,TRBV7-8,CASSLGQGPSYEQYF,TGTGCCAGCAGCCTCGGACAGGGGCCGTCCTACGAGCAGTACTTC
TRBD2,TRBJ2-7,-,TRBV7-2,CASSLSSGSYEQYF,TGTGCCAGCAGCTTGAGTAGCGGGTCCTACGAGCAGTACTTC
TRBD1,TRBJ2-1,-,TRBV19,CASSMVETGGEQFF,TGTGCCAGTAGTATGGTTGAGACAGGGGGTGAGCAGTTCTTC
-,TRBJ2-5,many,TRBV13,CASSLGDREGETQYF,TGTGCCAGCAGCTTAGGGGACAGGGAGGGAGAGACCCAGTACTTC
-,TRBJ1-4,many,TRBV7-9,CASSLGFYEKLFF,TGTGCCAGCAGCTTAGGCTTCTATGAAAAACTGTTTTTT
TRBD1,TRBJ1-1,-,TRBV10-3,CAANRGESTEAFF,TGTGCCGCCAACAGGGGGGAGTCGACTGAAGCTTTCTTT
-,TRBJ1-1,-,TRBV11-2,CASSPRIDRRNTEAFF,TGTGCCAGCAGCCCACGGATTGACAGAAGGAACACTGAAGCTTTCTTT
TRBD2,TRBJ2-7,-,TRBV15,CATSRVRGGNEQYF,TGTGCCACCAGCAGAGTACGGGGGGGCAACGAGCAGTACTTC
-,TRBJ1-5,-,TRBV10-3,CAISETENNQPQHF,TGTGCCATCAGTGAGACAGAAAACAATCAGCCCCAGCATTTT
-,TRBJ1-2,-,TRBV7-8,CASSLALGGSGGYTF,TGTGCCAGCAGCTTAGCGCTCGGGGGTTCGGGAGGCTACACCTTC
TRBD1,TRBJ2-5,-,TRBV19,CASSIGYRDRGQETQYF,TGTGCCAGTAGTATAGGTTACCGGGACAGGGGGCAAGAGACCCAGTACTTC
TRBD1,TRBJ1-6,-,TRBV24-1,CATSEVDRGGSPLHF,TGTGCCACCAGTGAGGTTGACAGGGGAGGGTCACCCCTCCACTTT
TRBD1,TRBJ1-4,many,TRBV6-2/TRBV6-3,CASGRQGVGKLFF,TGTGCCAGCGGCAGACAGGGAGTCGGAAAACTGTTTTTT
-,TRBJ1-5,many,TRBV7-8,CASSLAPYREVQPQHF,TGTGCCAGCAGCTTAGCCCCATACAGGGAAGTTCAGCCCCAGCATTTT
-,TRBJ1-1,once,TRBV7-2,CASSQVMDSEAFF,TGTGCCAGCAGCCAAGTTATGGACAGCGAAGCTTTCTTT
-,TRBJ2-2,-,TRBV24-1,CATSDLGGRELFF,TGTGCCACCAGTGATTTGGGGGGCAGGGAGCTGTTTTTT
TRBD1,TRBJ1-4,once,TRBV19,CASSMPTQGIEKLFF,TGTGCCAGTAGTATGCCCACACAGGGGATTGAAAAACTGTTCTTT
TRBD1,TRBJ1-2,-,TRBV29-1,CSGQGDYGYTF,TGCAGCGGACAGGGAGACTATGGCTACACCTTC
TRBD1,TRBJ1-6,once,TRBV9,CASTSGGSPLHF,TGTGCCAGCACCTCAGGGGGCTCACCCCTCCACTTT
-,TRBJ2-7,-,TRBV7-9,CASSLEEPSTYEQYF,TGTGCCAGCAGCTTAGAGGAGCCCTCAACCTACGAGCAGTACTTC
-,TRBJ1-2,-,TRBV5-1,CASSSSSGTTYGYTF,TGCGCCAGCAGCTCGTCTTCGGGAACGACCTATGGCTACACCTTC
TRBD2,TRBJ2-3,many,TRBV15,CATSGGGAGERDTQYF,TGTGCCACCAGCGGCGGAGGGGCGGGGGAAAGGGATACGCAGTATTTT
-,TRBJ2-7,-,TRBV9,CASSDLSEEQYF,TGTGCCAGCAGCGACCTTAGTGAGGAGCAGTACTTC
TRBD1,TRBJ2-2,many,TRBV7-3,CASSPQQGRHGELFF,TGTGCCAGCAGCCCCCAACAGGGGCGACACGGGGAGCTGTTTTTT
-,TRBJ1-6,many,TRBV28,CASSLGGALYNSPLHF,TGTGCCAGCAGTTTGGGTGGGGCTCTCTATAATTCACCCCTCCACTTT
-,TRBJ1-6,many,TRBV18,CASSRGNDSPLHF,TGTGCCAGCTCACGGGGTAACGATTCACCCCTCCACTTT
-,TRBJ2-5,-,TRBV2,CASSGTRQETQYF,TGTGCCAGCAGTGGGACAAGACAAGAGACCCAGTACTTC
-,TRBJ1-3,-,TRBV9,CASNAASQGHTIYF,TGTGCCAGCAACGCAGCAAGTCAGGGACACACCATATATTTT
TRBD1,TRBJ1-2,few,TRBV2,CASSLGQGTGYTF,TGTGCCAGTTCATTAGGACAGGGAACAGGCTACACCTTC
-,TRBJ1-5,many,TRBV28,CASSAPSNQPQHF,TGTGCCAGCAGTGCACCTAGCAATCAGCCCCAGCATTTT
-,TRBJ2-1,-,TRBV7-9,CASSPGRDLVNEQFF,TGTGCCAGCTCACCGGGCAGGGATTTGGTCAATGAGCAGTTCTTC
-,TRBJ1-2,-,TRBV15,CATSRGELREGYTF,TGTGCCACCAGCAGAGGTGAACTGAGGGAAGGCTACACCTTC
-,TRBJ1-2,many,TRBV24-1,CATGDNYGYTF,TGTGCCACCGGAGATAACTATGGCTACACCTTC
-,TRBJ1-4,many,TRBV7-9,CASSLIGGSRTNEKLFF,TGTGCCAGCAGCTTAATCGGGGGAAGCAGGACTAATGAAAAACTGTTTTTT
TRBD2,TRBJ2-3,-,TRBV10-3,CASSPQSAGVRYF,TGTGCCAGCAGTCCCCAGTCAGCGGGGGTTCGGTATTTT
-,TRBJ2-7,many,TRBV7-9,CASSPRTAPGGGQYF,TGTGCCAGCAGCCCGCGAACGGCCCCAGGGGGGGGGCAGTACTTC
-,TRBJ2-2,-,TRBV24-1,CATGSTGELFF,TGTGCCACCGGTTCGACCGGGGAGCTGTTTTTT